Here is one T cell receptor (beta chain) with its context. The antigen is not known. These data belong to a study of CD8 T cells in Susac syndrome. Points from the study as a whole: Individuals included in the TCR sequencing and HLA analysis were acknowledged by the study to be relatively few in number.

Roughly 0.45 to 1 ug RNA was reverse transcribed with random hexamers. Coverage of TCR beta CDR3 amplification by immunoSEQ multiplex PCR extended to 54 Vbeta and 13 Jbeta. TCRdb used MiXCR to reprocess the immunoSEQ multiplex PCR reads, holding one entry per CDR3 protein. The table records around 280,000 distinct CDR3 sequences, 92% of them present only once. TCR beta sequencing was performed on blood CD8+ and CD4+ T cells. Negative isolation yielded CD4+ and CD8+ T cells, and FACS enriched TEMRA cells. The V and J ends lost 1 base and 5 bases respectively, with 9 bases between them. The CDR3 has 14 residues. Germline V gives CDR1 SGHTA, CDR2 FQGNSA.

The clonotype comes from a human donor with multiple sclerosis. Sequencing used CD4+ T cells from PBMCs. The V and J genes are TRBV7-2 and TRBJ2-1; no firm D call. CDR3 sequence reads: CASSLVAHNNEQFF. The CDR3 coding sequence is TGTGCCAGCAGCTTAGTCGCCCATAACAATGAGCAGTTCTTC. Full variable domain (remainder filled in from reference TRBV7-2 and TRBJ2-1): GAGVSQSPSNKVTEKGKDVELRCDPISGHTALYWYRQSLGQGLEFLIYFQGNSAPDKSGLPSDRFSAERTGGSVSTLTIQRTQQEDSAVYLCASSLVAHNNEQFFGPGTRLTVL.